The entry that follows covers one T cell receptor (beta chain) sequence. At least ten counts were recorded for this clonotype. Its antigen is still unknown. Base qualities are missing; no much larger clone stands one base away. The meaning of the sample's time point label: day 60 (about 2 months) after transplantation. The treatment or condition label corresponds to: allogeneic hematopoietic cell transplantation with graft depleted of TCRalphabeta T cells and CD19 B cells. The transplant recipients were children given TCRalphabeta/CD19-depleted allogeneic hematopoietic cell grafts. This sample was included in a study of T-cell reconstitution after alpha-beta-depleted transplantation in children (dated by TCRdb to the mid-2010s). Concerning the study at large: Using TCR repertoire profiling, the study quantitatively followed how T-cell immune reconstitution unfolded in children after TCRalphabeta/CD19-depleted allogeneic hematopoietic cell transplantation.

General conclusions and limits of the study: In some patients, the high TCRbeta diversity seen at day 60 was put down to recipient T cells and intrathymic progenitors that had survived conditioning. Over the following months the frequencies of hyperexpanded clones went down, and after one year T-cell counts and TCRbeta diversity were mostly credited to newly produced T cells. About two months after transplant, the apparently early recovery of alphabetaT-cell counts reportedly depended on just several hundred clones that had expanded rapidly and came from non-depleted graft cells.

Between the V and J ends, shortened by 2 bases and 3 bases respectively, the junction contains 23 bases. The germline V gene (reference sequence) gives CDR1 as SGHAT and CDR2 as FQDESV. The CDR3 measures 18 amino acids from cysteine to phenylalanine. Solely the CDR3 DNA is kept, with 54 bases framed from the first base. The library was prepared using PCR. This sample was sequenced with an Illumina HiSeq 2500. TCR library preparation used molecular barcoding, with unique molecular identifiers applied to normalize quantification of the TCRbeta repertoire. TCRdb reran the public reads through fastp at Q25 and MiXCR, keeping productive beta chains. Entries that share a CDR3 protein sequence are merged under the most common genes and DNA. The sample table holds fewer than 40,000 distinct CDR3 sequences, of which 5.5% to 7% were seen once. The ten largest account for around 27% of the sample.

The sequencing used peripheral blood, collected 60 days after TCRalphabeta/CD19-depleted stem cell transplant. The chain employs TRBV11-1 and TRBJ2-7; matching of 6 bases hints at TRBD2 as the D gene. The sequence came from a child younger than two who had a stem cell transplant for acute myeloid leukemia, so the T cells may come from the graft donor. The DNA sequence reads TGTGCCAGCAGCTTATACTCGCCTGACCGAACGGGAGTCTACGAGCAGTACTTC. This codes for CASSLYSPDRTGVYEQYF.